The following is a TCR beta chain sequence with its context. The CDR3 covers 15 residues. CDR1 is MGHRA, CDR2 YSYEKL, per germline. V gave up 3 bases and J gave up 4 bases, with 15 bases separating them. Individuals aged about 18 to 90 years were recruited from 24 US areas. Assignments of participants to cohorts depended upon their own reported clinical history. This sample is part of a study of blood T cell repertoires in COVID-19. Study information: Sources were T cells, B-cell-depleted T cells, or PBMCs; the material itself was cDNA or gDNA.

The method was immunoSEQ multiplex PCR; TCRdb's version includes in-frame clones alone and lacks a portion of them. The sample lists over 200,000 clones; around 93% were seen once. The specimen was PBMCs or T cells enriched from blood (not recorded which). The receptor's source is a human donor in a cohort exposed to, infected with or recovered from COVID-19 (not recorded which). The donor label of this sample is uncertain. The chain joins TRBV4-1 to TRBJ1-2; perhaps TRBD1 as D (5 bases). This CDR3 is CASSHSTANPYGYTF. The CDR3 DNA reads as TGCGCCAGCAGCCACTCGACAGCGAACCCCTATGGCTACACCTTC.